The sequence of this T cell receptor beta chain was determined in a study of blood T cell repertoires in COVID-19. Here immunoSEQ multiplex PCR was the method, and the copy in TCRdb shows in-frame clones only, minus some. Seen here are around 78,000 clones, roughly 90% observed once, and the top ten hold under 1.5%. Sequenced: PBMCs or T cells enriched from blood (not recorded which). The TCR originated in a woman aged 45-60 years with acute COVID-19.

The CDR3 region is CASSLGQQETQYF. The CDR3 coding sequence is TGTGCCAGCAGCTTGGGACAGCAAGAGACCCAGTACTTC. V is TRBV7-3 and J is TRBJ2-5; TRBD1 aligns across 7 bases. J lost 2 bases, V lost 3 bases, and 0 bases had no gene match. The CDR3 totals 13 residues. Germline V gene data show CDR1 as SGHTA and CDR2 as FQGTGA.